A selection of T cell receptor beta chains follows, all from one sample in a study of persistence of HIV-infected CD4 T cells. The repertoire was sequenced with immunoSEQ multiplex PCR; TCRdb's copy has only in-frame clones and lacks some. The sample lists roughly 45,000 clones, around 90% occurring once. No antigen is known for these receptors. The sequencing used CD4+ T cells sorted from PBMCs after roughly 18-hour stimulation, collected from a patient who received antiretroviral therapy. The receptors stem from an adult man with HIV who was CMV-seropositive. Each CDR3 is given with its conserved first and last residue. A D gene is named only where the DNA matches it firmly. Clone size is shown for a subset of rows, as once, few, many or a class of expanded clone.

len: 14
d_gene: .
j_gene: TRBJ1-1
v_gene: TRBV6-5
abundance: .
CDR3aa: CASFRTGMNTEAFF
CDR3nt: TGTGCCAGTTTCCGGACGGGCATGAACACTGAAGCTTTCTTT

len: 12
d_gene: .
j_gene: TRBJ1-5
v_gene: TRBV23-1
abundance: .
CDR3aa: CAEGRENQPQHF
CDR3nt: TGCGCCGAAGGAAGGGAAAATCAGCCCCAGCATTTT

len: 16
d_gene: .
j_gene: TRBJ1-3
v_gene: TRBV5-1
abundance: .
CDR3aa: CASSLGQLLGTNTIYF
CDR3nt: TGCGCCAGCAGCTTGGGACAGTTGCTTGGAACGAACACCATATATTTT

len: 14
d_gene: TRBD2
j_gene: TRBJ2-7
v_gene: TRBV5-1
abundance: .
CDR3aa: CASSWNGLADEQYF
CDR3nt: TGCGCCAGCAGCTGGAACGGACTAGCAGACGAGCAGTACTTC

len: 16
d_gene: TRBD2
j_gene: TRBJ2-3
v_gene: TRBV9
abundance: .
CDR3aa: CASSVEAGGYTDTQYF
CDR3nt: TGTGCCAGCAGCGTAGAAGCGGGGGGGTACACAGATACGCAGTATTTT

len: 15
d_gene: TRBD1
j_gene: TRBJ2-7
v_gene: TRBV7-2
abundance: .
CDR3aa: CASSRSGTGTKEQYF
CDR3nt: TGTGCCAGCAGCCGCTCCGGGACAGGGACGAAGGAGCAGTACTTC

len: 14
d_gene: .
j_gene: TRBJ2-7
v_gene: TRBV6-5
abundance: .
CDR3aa: CASSTGHLSYEQYF
CDR3nt: TGTGCCAGCAGTACGGGACACCTCTCCTACGAGCAGTACTTC

len: 14
d_gene: TRBD1
j_gene: TRBJ1-2
v_gene: TRBV5-6
abundance: few
CDR3aa: CASSLRTGWIGYTF
CDR3nt: TGTGCCAGCAGTTTAAGGACAGGGTGGATAGGCTACACCTTC

len: 13
d_gene: .
j_gene: TRBJ1-1
v_gene: TRBV5-1
abundance: .
CDR3aa: CASSLEENTEAFF
CDR3nt: TGCGCCAGCAGCTTGGAAGAGAACACTGAAGCTTTCTTT

len: 15
d_gene: .
j_gene: TRBJ1-2
v_gene: TRBV21-1
abundance: .
CDR3aa: CASSKVPDRDYGYTF
CDR3nt: TGTGCCAGCAGCAAAGTTCCGGACAGAGACTATGGCTACACCTTC

len: 14
d_gene: .
j_gene: TRBJ2-1
v_gene: TRBV9
abundance: .
CDR3aa: CASSVGPASNEQFF
CDR3nt: TGTGCCAGCAGCGTAGGTCCCGCTAGCAATGAGCAGTTCTTC

len: 16
d_gene: TRBD1
j_gene: TRBJ1-6
v_gene: TRBV2
abundance: few
CDR3aa: CASITDAGQGNSPLHF
CDR3nt: TGTGCCAGCATTACAGATGCGGGACAGGGAAATTCACCCCTCCACTTT

len: 11
d_gene: .
j_gene: TRBJ2-1
v_gene: TRBV5-4
abundance: once
CDR3aa: CASRGSEEQFF
CDR3nt: TGTGCCAGCAGGGGTAGCGAGGAGCAGTTCTTC

len: 13
d_gene: .
j_gene: TRBJ1-2
v_gene: TRBV7-8
abundance: .
CDR3aa: CASSIGVNYGYTF
CDR3nt: TGTGCCAGCAGCATCGGGGTTAACTATGGCTACACCTTC

len: 13
d_gene: .
j_gene: TRBJ2-3
v_gene: TRBV15
abundance: .
CDR3aa: CATSRDRTDTQYF
CDR3nt: TGTGCCACCAGCAGAGATCGAACAGATACGCAGTATTTT

len: 16
d_gene: TRBD1
j_gene: TRBJ2-1
v_gene: TRBV5-5
abundance: once
CDR3aa: CASSLLGQGANNEQFF
CDR3nt: TGTGCCAGCAGCTTATTGGGACAGGGGGCGAACAATGAGCAGTTCTTC

len: 14
d_gene: .
j_gene: TRBJ1-2
v_gene: TRBV6-2/TRBV6-3
abundance: .
CDR3aa: CASSYYRGDYGYTF
CDR3nt: TGTGCCAGCAGTTACTACCGAGGGGACTATGGCTACACCTTC

len: 14
d_gene: TRBD1
j_gene: TRBJ1-2
v_gene: TRBV24-1
abundance: .
CDR3aa: CATSDPTDRGGYTF
CDR3nt: TGTGCCACCAGTGATCCTACTGACAGGGGTGGCTACACCTTC

len: 14
d_gene: TRBD1
j_gene: TRBJ1-2
v_gene: TRBV24-1
abundance: once
CDR3aa: CATSDSRGLGGYTF
CDR3nt: TGTGCCACCAGTGATTCGAGGGGGCTCGGCGGCTACACCTTC

len: 17
d_gene: TRBD1
j_gene: TRBJ2-2
v_gene: TRBV19
abundance: .
CDR3aa: CASSSKGAQSNTGELFF
CDR3nt: TGTGCCAGTAGTAGCAAGGGGGCGCAATCGAACACCGGGGAGCTGTTTTTT

len: 15
d_gene: .
j_gene: TRBJ1-1
v_gene: TRBV27
abundance: .
CDR3aa: CASSLRGRGVTEAFF
CDR3nt: TGTGCCAGCAGTTTAAGGGGAAGGGGAGTCACTGAAGCTTTCTTT

len: 14
d_gene: TRBD2
j_gene: TRBJ2-7
v_gene: TRBV20-1
abundance: .
CDR3aa: CSASRSGRGGEQYF
CDR3nt: TGCAGTGCTAGTCGAAGCGGACGGGGGGGCGAGCAGTACTTC

len: 13
d_gene: TRBD1
j_gene: TRBJ1-2
v_gene: TRBV7-8
abundance: .
CDR3aa: CASSQGAWYGYTF
CDR3nt: TGTGCCAGCAGCCAGGGGGCATGGTATGGCTACACCTTC

len: 16
d_gene: TRBD2
j_gene: TRBJ2-3
v_gene: TRBV6-6
abundance: .
CDR3aa: CASSYRRGGQGDTQYF
CDR3nt: TGTGCCAGCAGTTACCGGCGGGGGGGGCAGGGAGATACGCAGTATTTT

len: 19
d_gene: TRBD2
j_gene: TRBJ2-1
v_gene: TRBV18
abundance: .
CDR3aa: CASSQLGLAGGSSYNEQFF
CDR3nt: TGTGCCAGCTCACAACTGGGACTAGCGGGGGGGAGCTCCTACAATGAGCAGTTCTTC

len: 14
d_gene: .
j_gene: TRBJ1-1
v_gene: TRBV5-1
abundance: .
CDR3aa: CASSLTADNTEAFF
CDR3nt: TGCGCCAGCAGCTTGACGGCAGATAACACTGAAGCTTTCTTT

len: 18
d_gene: TRBD1
j_gene: TRBJ2-6
v_gene: TRBV19
abundance: .
CDR3aa: CASSISGQGSSGANVLTF
CDR3nt: TGTGCCAGTAGTATATCGGGACAGGGATCCTCTGGGGCCAACGTCCTGACTTTC

len: 14
d_gene: .
j_gene: TRBJ1-5
v_gene: TRBV18
abundance: .
CDR3aa: CASSPTGGEQPQHF
CDR3nt: TGTGCCAGCTCACCAACGGGGGGGGAACAGCCCCAGCATTTT

len: 17
d_gene: .
j_gene: TRBJ2-7
v_gene: TRBV27
abundance: .
CDR3aa: CASSFLTGAPPGYEQYF
CDR3nt: TGTGCCAGCAGTTTCCTTACGGGGGCCCCCCCAGGCTACGAGCAGTACTTC

len: 12
d_gene: .
j_gene: TRBJ2-7
v_gene: TRBV18
abundance: .
CDR3aa: CASSPDSYEQYF
CDR3nt: TGTGCCAGCTCACCGGACAGTTACGAGCAGTACTTC

len: 15
d_gene: TRBD1
j_gene: TRBJ2-3
v_gene: TRBV6-5
abundance: .
CDR3aa: CASTPGQPSTDTQYF
CDR3nt: TGTGCCAGCACTCCGGGACAGCCCTCCACAGATACGCAGTATTTT

len: 13
d_gene: .
j_gene: TRBJ2-3
v_gene: TRBV4-1
abundance: .
CDR3aa: CASSQDVLNTQYF
CDR3nt: TGCGCCAGCAGCCAAGACGTGCTAAATACGCAGTATTTT

len: 11
d_gene: .
j_gene: TRBJ2-3
v_gene: TRBV7-9
abundance: .
CDR3aa: CASSFDDTQYF
CDR3nt: TGTGCCAGCAGCTTTGATGATACGCAGTATTTT

len: 15
d_gene: .
j_gene: TRBJ1-1
v_gene: TRBV19
abundance: .
CDR3aa: CASSIGGIRNTEAFF
CDR3nt: TGTGCCAGTAGTATAGGCGGGATCCGGAACACTGAAGCTTTCTTT

len: 14
d_gene: TRBD1
j_gene: TRBJ1-2
v_gene: TRBV7-9
abundance: .
CDR3aa: CASSLGQGGYGYTF
CDR3nt: TGTGCCAGCAGCCTCGGACAGGGAGGTTACGGCTACACCTTC

len: 13
d_gene: .
j_gene: TRBJ2-7
v_gene: TRBV6-5
abundance: .
CDR3aa: CASSYSGGHEQYF
CDR3nt: TGTGCCAGCAGTTATTCGGGGGGCCACGAGCAGTACTTC

len: 14
d_gene: TRBD1
j_gene: TRBJ1-1
v_gene: TRBV28
abundance: .
CDR3aa: CASTPPARTGEAFF
CDR3nt: TGTGCCAGCACCCCCCCCGCCCGGACAGGTGAAGCTTTCTTT

len: 13
d_gene: .
j_gene: TRBJ2-2
v_gene: TRBV2
abundance: .
CDR3aa: CASSVGGTGELFF
CDR3nt: TGTGCCAGCAGTGTAGGGGGAACCGGGGAGCTGTTTTTT

len: 16
d_gene: .
j_gene: TRBJ2-2
v_gene: TRBV11-1
abundance: .
CDR3aa: CASSPKVGPNTGELFF
CDR3nt: TGTGCCAGCAGCCCGAAGGTGGGGCCGAACACCGGGGAGCTGTTTTTT

len: 14
d_gene: .
j_gene: TRBJ1-2
v_gene: TRBV28
abundance: once
CDR3aa: CASQGRPRMGGYTF
CDR3nt: TGTGCCAGCCAAGGACGCCCGAGGATGGGCGGCTACACCTTC

len: 15
d_gene: .
j_gene: TRBJ1-5
v_gene: TRBV27
abundance: once
CDR3aa: CASSLRAGVNQPQHF
CDR3nt: TGTGCCAGCAGTTTAAGGGCGGGGGTAAATCAGCCCCAGCATTTT

len: 14
d_gene: TRBD1
j_gene: TRBJ2-7
v_gene: TRBV5-1
abundance: .
CDR3aa: CASSETGGPYEQYF
CDR3nt: TGCGCCAGCAGCGAAACAGGGGGCCCCTACGAGCAGTACTTC